This TCR beta chain was retrieved from a study of cytomegalovirus exposure and HLA in healthy donors. The CDR3 contains 15 residues. The germline V gene encodes CDR1 MNHNY and CDR2 SVGAGI (reference sequence). V trimming: 6 bases; J trimming: 3 bases; junction bases outside the gene matches: 7. Details on this clone: Its antigen is not identified.

All the people who gave samples were healthy bone marrow donors. Primers: 60 Vbeta forward and 13 Jbeta reverse. Produced via immunoSEQ multiplex PCR; TCRdb's table is partial and in-frame only. The sample has more than 140,000 clones; more than 60% are singletons. Study-level points and caveats: Productive status was seen about 87% or about 30% of the time for most TCR beta V segments in an earlier analysis. Most subjects had HLA-A and HLA-B alleles reportedly predicted accurately by TCR beta sequences. A later analysis linked a missense DCLRE1C variant to TCR beta V- and J-gene trimming.

The TCR sequence derives from a female donor in good health and CMV-seronegative. Sequencing used PBMCs. The chain carries TRBV6-6 and TRBJ2-3, with TRBD1 matching over 9 bases. The CDR3 reads CASSPRDRETDTQYF. The CDR3 DNA reads TGTGCCAGCAGCCCCCGGGACAGGGAAACAGATACGCAGTATTTT.